Presented here are 9 T cell receptor beta chains from one specimen sequenced in a study of CD8+ T cells in alopecia areata. Following extraction, RNA underwent reverse transcription to cDNA, which served as the sequencing template. Assay: immunoSEQ multiplex PCR; the TCRdb copy retains only in-frame clones and omits some. The data hold fewer than 200,000 clones, with just over 65% observed a single time. Sequenced material: CD8+ T cells sorted from blood, taken at week 0. The receptors come from a human donor with alopecia areata.

The genes are TRBV9 and TRBJ2-5; the D gene could be TRBD1 or TRBD2 (5 bases each). Germline CDR1 is SGDLS and CDR2 is YYNGEE. V lost 0 bases and J 4 bases, leaving 10 bases between the germline ends. The CDR3 spans 14 residues. CDR3 residues: CASSVAGTLETQYF. DNA for the CDR3: TGTGCCAGCAGCGTAGCGGGGACGTTAGAGACCCAGTACTTC.

The chain uses TRBV30 and TRBJ1-2; no definite D call. CDR3 length: 20 amino acids. Germline CDR1 reads GTSNPN; CDR2 reads SVGIG (reference sequence). Trimming shortened V by 3 bases and J by 4 bases, and 33 bases separated the two germline ends. CDR3 DNA sequence: TGTGCCTGGAGCCATAACCAACCCCCTCGGCTGTACGCGGACGTCTATGGCTACACCTTC. This gives the protein CAWSHNQPPRLYADVYGYTF.

V is TRBV5-1 and J is TRBJ2-2; D uncertain. The V gene lost 0 bases and the J gene lost 2 bases, with 5 bases spanning the gap. Germline V gene data show CDR1 as SGHRS and CDR2 as YFSETQ. The length of the CDR3 is 14 residues. CDR3 nucleotides: TGCGCCAGCAGCTTGGACCCAAACACCGGGGAGCTGTTTTTT. Translation: CASSLDPNTGELFF.

This clone has a handful of counts. CDR3 in amino acids: CASSLSLGTAYEQYF. The CDR3 DNA follows: TGTGCCAGCAGTTTATCTCTAGGGACAGCCTACGAGCAGTACTTC. This chain joins TRBV27 and TRBJ2-7; 7 bases agree with TRBD1. The V segment lost 0 bases and the J segment 2 bases; nucleotides outside the gene matches: 4. The germline CDR1 and CDR2 sequences are MNHEY and SMNVEV (reference sequence). There are 15 residues in the CDR3.

This clone appeared a single time. Its ends do not fully match the called genes, so a read error is possible. This chain uses TRBV9 with TRBJ1-1; no clear D. The CDR3 totals 10 residues. CDR1 and CDR2 from the germline V gene are SGDLS and YYNGEE. The CDR3 nucleotides read TGTGCCAGCAGCGAACAGCCTCTAAGCTTT. Translation: CASSEQPLSF.

This clone was observed a few times. The V and J genes are TRBV9 and TRBJ1-2; no definite D call. Germline loops: CDR1 SGDLS, CDR2 YYNGEE. This CDR3 region has 15 residues. V dropped 0 bases and J dropped 6 bases, with 15 bases sitting between them. Here the CDR3 DNA reads TGTGCCAGCAGCGTAGCTAGTTCCCTAACTAATGGCTACACCTTC. This gives the protein CASSVASSLTNGYTF.

CDR3 DNA: TGTGCCAGCAGCATAAATTCGGGACAGCAAGCTTTCTTT. Translating gives CASSINSGQQAFF. The gene calls are TRBV7-6 and TRBJ1-1; 7 bases map to TRBD1. Germline V gene sequence: CDR1 SGHVS, CDR2 FNYEAQ. Trimming took 5 bases from V and 9 from J; bases not matched to a gene: 9. The CDR3 is made up of 13 amino acids. Variable domain in full (rest from reference TRBV7-6 and TRBJ1-1): GAGVSQSPRYKVTKRGQDVALRCDPISGHVSLYWYRQALGQGPEFLTYFNYEAQQDKSGLPNDRFSAERPEGSISTLTIQRTEQRDSAMYRCASSINSGQQAFFGQGTRLTVV.

This chain links TRBV7-9 with TRBJ1-2; 8 bases align to TRBD1. V lost 4 bases and J lost 1; bases outside the gene matches: 5. CDR1 is SEHNR and CDR2 is FQNEAQ in the germline V gene (reference sequence). The CDR3 loop spans 15 amino acids. CDR3 amino acids: CASSSPGQVNYGYTF. Written as DNA, the CDR3 is TGTGCCAGCAGCTCCCCGGGACAGGTTAACTATGGCTACACCTTC.

The V and J genes are TRBV6-5 and TRBJ1-5; 9 bases match TRBD1. Germline CDR1 reads MNHEY; CDR2 reads SVGAGI. CDR3 size: 14 residues. Losses at the gene ends were 8 bases for V and 4 bases for J; bases not matched to a gene: 6. The CDR3 nucleotides read TGTGCCAGCTACCCCGGGACAGGGAATCAGCCCCAGCATTTT. This gives the protein CASYPGTGNQPQHF.